One and the same sample provided the 18 T cell receptor beta chains below, sequenced in a study of T cells in Graves' hyperthyroidism and ophthalmopathy. The investigators amplified TCR beta CDR3 regions from RNA transcripts. Carried out on the TCR CDR3, a first-round RT-PCR used the HTBI primer set. MiXCR, run by TCRdb on the multiplex PCR reads, gives a single entry per CDR3 protein. The table shows about 290,000 distinct CDR3 sequences, with roughly 13% occurring only once. The sample taken for sequencing was blood. The receptor set was obtained from a woman between 35 and 50 years old with Graves' hyperthyroidism.

This clonotype was observed many times. V usage is TRBV10-3 and J usage is TRBJ2-5, with D hard to call. The CDR3 loop spans 14 amino acids. Germline V gene lookup returns CDR1 ENHRY and CDR2 SYGVKD. V shed 4 bases and J shed 2 bases, with 11 bases lying between them. CDR3 protein: CAISAAGYQETQYF. DNA of the CDR3: TGTGCCATCAGTGCCGCCGGGTATCAAGAGACCCAGTACTTC.

This clonotype was found a few times. The J gene is TRBJ2-3, the V gene TRBV19; maybe TRBD1 (6 bases). Trimming stripped 9 bases from V and 2 bases from J, with 12 bases between. Looked up from germline, CDR1 is LNHDA and CDR2 is SQIVND (reference sequence). The CDR3 runs 13 residues. The CDR3 DNA reads as TGTGCCAGCGCACGACAGGACACAGATACGCAGTATTTT. Amino acid sequence: CASARQDTDTQYF.

In its sample, this clonotype was seen many times. The rearrangement uses TRBV29-1 and TRBJ2-6; a weak D match, TRBD1 (5 bases). Looked up from germline, CDR1 is SQVTM and CDR2 is ANQGSEA. The CDR3 has 14 amino acids. Trimming left V 1 base short and J 2 bases short, with 6 bases between. DNA of the CDR3: TGCAGCGTTGAAGGGGGCCCTGGGGCCAACGTCCTGACTTTC. Translated, it gives CSVEGGPGANVLTF.

This clonotype was counted between two and nine times. This chain connects TRBV6-1 to TRBJ1-2; tentatively, D is TRBD1 (6 bases). The ends were cut back, 5 bases at V and 8 bases at J, with 27 bases in the middle. This CDR3 region has 17 residues. The V gene's germline CDR1 is MNHNS and CDR2 SASEGT. The CDR3 DNA sequence: TGTGCCAGCAGTTCAAACCCGCTCAGGGCAGGGGCAGGCGGCTACACCTTC. This sequence encodes CASSSNPLRAGAGGYTF.

This clonotype occurred many times. The V gene is TRBV2, the J gene TRBJ2-5, with D perhaps TRBD1 (5 bases). CDR1 and CDR2 from the germline V gene are SNHLY and FYNNEI. This CDR3 comprises 12 residues. Trimming shortened V by 6 bases and J by 1 base, and 6 bases separated the two germline ends. The CDR3 sequence is CASSQGQETQYF. CDR3 sequence (DNA): TGTGCCAGCAGCCAGGGCCAAGAGACCCAGTACTTC.

This clonotype was seen ten or more times. The CDR3 DNA reads as TGTGCCAGCAGTTTTCGCCCCGGAATACGGCCGAACTATGGCTACACCTTC. Translated, it gives CASSFRPGIRPNYGYTF. The V and J genes are TRBV12-3 or TRBV12-4 and TRBJ1-2; D unresolved. Trimming stripped 3 bases from V and 2 bases from J, with 19 bases between. The CDR3 runs to 17 residues.

A few counts support this clonotype. The V call is TRBV24-1, the J call TRBJ2-7; D perhaps matches TRBD2 (6 bases). V lost 1 base, J lost 5 bases, and 11 bases lay in between. The CDR3 is made up of 14 amino acids. Germline V gene lookup returns CDR1 KGHDR and CDR2 SFDVKD. The CDR3 sequence is CATSDFRRAHEQYF. CDR3 sequence (DNA): TGTGCCACCAGTGATTTTCGGAGGGCCCACGAGCAGTACTTC.

The count of this clonotype is one. The chain has TRBV28 and TRBJ2-3; weak D call: TRBD1 (6 bases). In germline, CDR1 is MDHEN, CDR2 SYDVKM. The CDR3 sequence is 16 residues long. Trimming took off 5 bases at V and 0 bases at J, with 15 bases between the two ends. The CDR3 bases are TGTGCCAGCAGTGCTAGGGGGAGCGCTAGCACAGATACGCAGTATTTT. It specifies CASSARGSASTDTQYF. Based on the CDR3 plus reference TRBV28 and TRBJ2-3, the full variable domain is DVKVTQSSRYLVKRTGEKVFLECVQDMDHENMFWYRQDPGLGLRLIYFSYDVKMKEKGDIPEGYSVSREKKERFSLILESASTNQTSMYLCASSARGSASTDTQYFGPGTRLTVL.

The V gene is TRBV9, the J gene TRBJ1-4; D gene ambiguous. Between the trimmed V and J ends, which lost 3 bases and 5 bases, there was a span of 14 bases. The CDR3 has 15 residues. Germline V gene lookup returns CDR1 SGDLS and CDR2 YYNGEE. The CDR3 region has the DNA TGTGCCAGCAGCGGCAAGGGAGGGTCGAATGAAAAACTGTTTTTT. Translating gives CASSGKGGSNEKLFF.

This clonotype showed up many times. V and J are TRBV28 and TRBJ1-5; no clear D gene. The CDR3 length is 13 residues. Trimming removed 6 bases from V and 8 bases from J, with 14 bases in between. Per the germline V gene, CDR1 is MDHEN and CDR2 is SYDVKM. CDR3 loop: CASSDTFREPQHF. CDR3 nucleotide sequence: TGTGCCAGCAGCGACACATTTCGGGAGCCCCAGCATTTT.

There are a few counts of this clonotype. This rearrangement joins TRBV25-1 to TRBJ2-5; TRBD1 agrees at 10 bases. The CDR3 loop spans 15 amino acids. Germline-derived CDR1 and CDR2 are MGHDK and SYGVNS. Germline trimming cut 4 bases from V and 5 bases from J; bases unmatched to any gene: 7. CDR3 sequence: CASSVGQGVGETQYF. The CDR3 DNA reads as TGTGCCAGCAGTGTCGGACAGGGGGTAGGCGAGACCCAGTACTTC.

Here the CDR3 DNA reads TGTGCCAGCAGTTCGGACAGCCTCCAGCGTACAGATACGCAGTATTTT. This translates into CASSSDSLQRTDTQYF. The chain links TRBV6-5 to TRBJ2-3, with TRBD1 as a possible D gene (6 bases). This CDR3 is built from 16 residues. Trimming took 4 bases from V and 3 from J, leaving 17 bases between them. CDR1 is MNHEY and CDR2 is SVGAGI in the germline V gene.

This clonotype was detected ten times or more. The J gene is TRBJ1-3, the V gene TRBV27, with unresolved D. The V end was cut by 6 bases, the J end by 5 bases, with 5 bases between. CDR1 is MNHEY, CDR2 SMNVEV, per germline (reference sequence). This CDR3 has 11 residues. CDR3 in DNA: TGTGCCAGCAGATTTAGAAACACCATATATTTT. Amino acid sequence: CASRFRNTIYF.

CDR3: CASSPRSAGSMFF. DNA of the CDR3: TGTGCCAGCAGCCCCCGGTCCGCGGGATCCATGTTCTTC. The chain links TRBV7-9 to TRBJ2-1; a weak D match, TRBD2 (6 bases). This CDR3 spans 13 amino acids. The V end lost 5 bases, the J end lost 15 bases, and 20 bases lay between the germline ends. Per the germline V gene, CDR1 is SEHNR and CDR2 is FQNEAQ (reference sequence). Full variable domain (missing parts from reference TRBV7-9 and TRBJ2-1): DTGVSQNPRHKITKRGQNVTFRCDPISEHNRLYWYRQTLGQGPEFLTYFQNEAQLEKSRLLSDRFSAERPKGSFSTLEIQRTEQGDSAMYLCASSPRSAGSMFFGPGTRLTVL.

At least ten counts were recorded for this clonotype. The chain links TRBV29-1 to TRBJ2-7; the D is unclear. Germline V gene data show CDR1 as SQVTM and CDR2 as ANQGSEA. The CDR3 spans 9 residues. Trimming removed 4 bases at V and 5 bases at J, with 3 bases between. CDR3 coding DNA: TGCAGCGTTGGGGACGAGCAGTACTTC. Translating it yields CSVGDEQYF.

This clonotype has ten or more counts. The chain recombines TRBV28 with TRBJ1-2; possible D gene TRBD1, 6 bases. This CDR3 has 17 residues. Per the germline V gene, CDR1 is MDHEN and CDR2 is SYDVKM. Trimming cost V 6 bases and J 6 bases, with 26 bases left between them. The CDR3 DNA reads as TGTGCCAGCAGCCCCGGCGACAACAGGGTGTCGGTGAATGGCTACACCTTC. It yields the protein CASSPGDNRVSVNGYTF.

In this sample, this clonotype turned up a few times. The chain employs TRBV5-5 and TRBJ1-4; no clear D. Germline loops: CDR1 SGHKS, CDR2 YYEKEE (reference sequence). Trimming shortened V by 2 bases and J by 4 bases, and 9 bases separated the two germline ends. The CDR3 spans 14 residues. The CDR3 DNA follows: TGTGCCAGCAGCTTTGAGGGATTTAATGAAAAACTGTTTTTT. Encoded protein: CASSFEGFNEKLFF.

The V gene is TRBV28, the J gene TRBJ2-1; maybe TRBD2 (8 bases). Per germline, CDR1 MDHEN and CDR2 SYDVKM. The V end was cut by 5 bases, the J end by 6 bases, with 23 bases between. This CDR3 comprises 17 residues. Written as DNA, the CDR3 is TGTGCCAGCAGTGATCCGGGACAGTTAGCGGGATTCAATGAGCAGTTCTTC. Its translation: CASSDPGQLAGFNEQFF.